The T cell receptor (beta chain) described here comes from a study of T cell responses to AZD1222 COVID-19 vaccine. Overall study findings and caveats: Only after the peak T cell response were repertoires sampled. The donor group comprised mostly white British people and more females; the analysis possibly underestimated clonal diversity.

Measured with immunoSEQ multiplex PCR; TCRdb has only the in-frame clones, and not every one. Found here are about 97,000 clones, about 90% of them singletons; the top ten hold 7.5%. Trimming removed 8 bases from V and 0 bases from J; junction bases left unmatched: 5. The CDR3 is 14 residues long. The germline gives CDR1 MNHEY, CDR2 SVGAGI. This clone has only one observation. Its target is unknown. The sequences come from peripheral blood, collected on day 0 of AZD1222 vaccination. This TCR derives from an adult in good health. The chain uses TRBV6-5 and TRBJ2-7; TRBD2 aligns across 9 bases. CDR3 bases: TGTGCCAGCCACATAGCGGGAGTCTCCTACGAGCAGTACTTC. It translates to CASHIAGVSYEQYF.